These 29 T cell receptor beta chains share one sample of origin, sequenced in a study of T-cell reconstitution after alpha-beta-depleted transplantation in children. Unique molecular identifiers were used to barcode this TCRbeta library. Each CDR3 protein is one row after TCRdb ran MiXCR on the PCR reads. The table records about 480,000 distinct CDR3 sequences, approximately 13% of them present only once. Sequences were derived from PBMCs from the stem cell graft donor, sampled from the stem cell graft. These receptor sequences come from a human donor who donated a stem cell graft to a child with combined immunodeficiency.

V gene TRBV5-1 combines with J gene TRBJ2-1, with 7 bases fitting TRBD2. Germline assignment: CDR1 SGHRS and CDR2 YFSETQ. J lost 0 bases, V lost 2 bases, and 5 bases had no gene match. CDR3 length: 16 amino acids. The CDR3: CASSFVGGSSYNEQFF. The CDR3 DNA reads TGCGCCAGCAGCTTTGTGGGAGGGAGCTCCTACAATGAGCAGTTCTTC.

This clonotype was observed a handful of times. The chain employs TRBV27 and TRBJ2-1, with 7 positions matching TRBD1. The CDR3 runs 14 residues. Germline assignment: CDR1 MNHEY and CDR2 SMNVEV (reference sequence). J was trimmed by 4 bases and V by 4 bases; bases with no gene match: 4. The CDR3 loop reads CASSWGQTYNEQFF. The CDR3 coding sequence is TGTGCCAGCAGTTGGGGACAGACTTACAATGAGCAGTTCTTC.

This clonotype turned up a few times. CDR3 coding DNA: TGTGCCAGCAGTTACTCTGAGGGCCCGAGGAGACCACCCCTCCACTTT. Amino acids: CASSYSEGPRRPPLHF. This chain connects TRBV6-5 to TRBJ1-6; D gene uncertain. The CDR3 loop spans 16 amino acids. V lost 0 bases and J lost 11, with 17 bases in between. The germline V gene encodes CDR1 MNHEY and CDR2 SVGAGI.

Many counts were recorded for this clonotype. The chain employs TRBV12-3 or TRBV12-4 and TRBJ2-1, with 12 bases fitting TRBD2. J lost 2 bases, V lost 5 bases, and 10 bases had no gene match. This CDR3 region has 18 residues. The CDR3 protein is CASSHAPGLAGPYNEQFF. Here the CDR3 DNA reads TGTGCCAGCAGTCACGCACCGGGACTAGCGGGTCCCTACAATGAGCAGTTCTTC.

In this sample, this clonotype turned up many times. The chain uses TRBV7-3 and TRBJ2-3; D is ambiguous. CDR3 length: 14 amino acids. Trimming stripped 1 base from V and 0 bases from J, with 5 bases between. CDR1 and CDR2 from the germline V gene are SGHTA and FQGTGA. CDR3 region: CASSLMVSTDTQYF. CDR3 DNA: TGTGCCAGCAGCTTAATGGTCAGCACAGATACGCAGTATTTT.

This clonotype was counted between two and nine times. This chain joins TRBV6-2 or TRBV6-3 and TRBJ2-7; tentative D call: TRBD2 (5 bases). This CDR3 is 15 amino acids long. Germline CDR1 reads MNHEY; CDR2 reads SVGEGT. Trimming pared 0 bases from V and 7 bases from J, leaving 16 bases between. The CDR3 sequence is CASSYSARGGWEQYF. The CDR3, as DNA: TGTGCCAGCAGTTACTCAGCTAGAGGAGGTTGGGAGCAGTACTTC.

The sample holds a few counts of this clonotype. The rearrangement links TRBV7-3 to TRBJ2-2; D not certain. V was clipped by 4 bases and J by 6 bases, with 12 bases between them. This CDR3 is 14 amino acids long. Germline CDR1 and CDR2: SGHTA and FQGTGA. The CDR3 protein is CASSSSNFPGELFF. The CDR3 DNA sequence: TGTGCCAGCAGCTCCAGTAATTTCCCCGGGGAGCTGTTTTTT. Variable domain in full (rest from reference TRBV7-3 and TRBJ2-2): GAGVSQTPSNKVTEKGKYVELRCDPISGHTALYWYRQSLGQGPEFLIYFQGTGAADDSGLPNDRFFAVRPEGSVSTLKIQRTERGDSAVYLCASSSSNFPGELFFGEGSRLTVL.

This chain links TRBV7-9 with TRBJ2-3; D uncertain. Germline lookup yields CDR1 SEHNR and CDR2 FQNEAQ (reference sequence). V was pared by 1 base and J by 0 bases, with 14 bases between. This CDR3 spans 17 amino acids. CDR3 sequence (DNA): TGTGCCAGCAGCTTAGGGTCGACGGTACCTAGCACAGATACGCAGTATTTT. It is translated as CASSLGSTVPSTDTQYF.

This clonotype was seen repeatedly, ten times or more. V and J are TRBV6-2 or TRBV6-3 and TRBJ2-2; D gene unclear. CDR3 length equals 13 residues. Trimming pared 6 bases from V and 3 bases from J, leaving 8 bases between. CDR1 MNHEY and CDR2 SVGEGT come from the germline V gene. CDR3 nucleotides: TGTGCCAGCAGCCCAAGGTACACCGGGGAGCTGTTTTTT. Amino acid sequence: CASSPRYTGELFF.

This clonotype has ten or more counts. The genes are TRBV28 and TRBJ2-1; D is perhaps TRBD1 (6 bases). This CDR3 region has 13 residues. The V and J ends lost 4 bases and 9 bases respectively, with 13 bases between them. CDR1 and CDR2 (germline): MDHEN, SYDVKM. The CDR3 protein is CASSSGTPPEQFF. The CDR3, as DNA: TGTGCCAGCAGTTCGGGGACACCTCCTGAGCAGTTCTTC.

The chain uses TRBV20-1 and TRBJ2-2, with 7 bases fitting TRBD2. V was pared by 5 bases and J by 0 bases, with 18 bases of the junction left unmatched. Germline V CDR1 and CDR2: DFQATT, SNEGSKA (reference sequence). The length of the CDR3 is 19 residues. The CDR3 loop is CSAWGRSRLADSNTGELFF. CDR3 DNA: TGCAGTGCTTGGGGCCGAAGTCGACTAGCAGACTCGAACACCGGGGAGCTGTTTTTT.

This chain links TRBV29-1 with TRBJ2-2, with TRBD1 matching 7 bases. Germline-derived CDR1 and CDR2 are SQVTM and ANQGSEA. The V segment lost 2 bases and the J segment 3 bases; nucleotides outside the gene matches: 6. This CDR3 spans 15 amino acids. The DNA of the CDR3 is TGCAGCGTTGAAATATACAGGGGTTACACCGGGGAGCTGTTTTTT. Residues: CSVEIYRGYTGELFF.

This clonotype has a count of ten or more. The chain is built from TRBV12-3 or TRBV12-4 and TRBJ2-7; D unresolved. CDR3 length equals 15 residues. V lost 3 bases, J lost 5 bases, and 17 bases lay in between. CDR3 in amino acids: CASSLIGFSLHEQYF. The CDR3 DNA reads as TGTGCCAGCAGTTTGATTGGCTTCTCCCTCCACGAGCAGTACTTC.

The V call is TRBV7-2, the J call TRBJ2-5, with D tentatively TRBD2 (5 bases). From germline, CDR1 is SGHTA and CDR2 FQGNSA. The CDR3 has 15 residues. The V and J ends lost 2 bases and 5 bases respectively, with 15 bases between them. The CDR3 spells CASSLRTRGGETQYF. In nucleotides, the CDR3 is TGTGCCAGCAGCTTAAGAACTAGAGGTGGCGAGACCCAGTACTTC.

This clonotype was detected many times. J is TRBJ1-4 and V is TRBV5-1; 8 bases map to TRBD1. V lost 3 bases to trimming and J lost 8 bases; unmatched junction nucleotides: 3. The CDR3 sequence is 13 residues long. CDR1 is SGHRS, CDR2 YFSETQ, per germline. The CDR3 is CASSWTGTEKLFF. In DNA form, the CDR3 reads TGCGCCAGCAGCTGGACAGGGACGGAAAAACTGTTTTTT.

The chain links TRBV5-1 to TRBJ2-1; no definite D call. The CDR3 has 13 amino acids. Germline-derived CDR1 and CDR2 are SGHRS and YFSETQ. The ends were cut back, 7 bases at V and 4 bases at J, with 12 bases in the middle. For the CDR3, the DNA is TGCGCCAGCTTTGTGGGCAGGTACAATGAGCAGTTCTTC. Residues: CASFVGRYNEQFF.

This clonotype was recorded many times. The chain carries TRBV12-3 or TRBV12-4 and TRBJ2-1, with 9 bases matching TRBD2. The V segment lost 7 bases and the J segment 4 bases; nucleotides outside the gene matches: 8. This CDR3 is built from 15 residues. Here the CDR3 DNA reads TGTGCCAGCAAAAACAGCGGGGGGTCGTACAATGAGCAGTTCTTC. It encodes CASKNSGGSYNEQFF.

This chain connects TRBV29-1 to TRBJ1-1, with TRBD1 identical over 7 bases. The CDR3 is 13 residues long. V lost 7 bases, J lost 4 bases, and 9 bases stayed unmatched. Germline values: CDR1 SQVTM, CDR2 ANQGSEA. The DNA for the CDR3 is TGCAGCGCCTTGACAGGGAGGGGCACTGAAGCTTTCTTT. Residues: CSALTGRGTEAFF.

This chain connects TRBV6-2 or TRBV6-3 to TRBJ2-6, with 8 bases matching TRBD1. Trimming took 7 bases from V and 0 from J; bases not matched to a gene: 11. From germline, CDR1 is MNHEY and CDR2 SVGEGT. The CDR3 runs 18 residues. The CDR3 sequence is CASTDPGQVNSGANVLTF. The CDR3 DNA sequence: TGTGCCAGCACCGACCCGGGACAGGTCAACTCTGGGGCCAACGTCCTGACTTTC.

This clonotype has ten or more counts. The rearrangement joins TRBV4-3 to TRBJ2-6; TRBD1 aligns across 7 bases. V was clipped by 2 bases and J by 1 base; unmatched bases: 5. The germline CDR1 and CDR2 sequences are LGHNA and YSLEER. This CDR3 region has 17 residues. DNA for the CDR3: TGCGCCAGCAGCCAACAGGACAGGCTTTCTGGGGCCAACGTCCTGACTTTC. Translation: CASSQQDRLSGANVLTF.

The genes are TRBV6-5 and TRBJ1-2; possible D gene TRBD1, 5 bases. V lost 2 bases to trimming and J lost 4 bases, with 17 bases between them. The germline gives CDR1 MNHEY, CDR2 SVGAGI. This CDR3 contains 16 residues. This CDR3 reads CASSYLQAGSLYGYTF. The CDR3 DNA is TGTGCCAGCAGTTACCTACAGGCAGGGAGCCTCTATGGCTACACCTTC.

This clonotype came up a few times. The chain's CDR3 is CASSLYAGVGYGYTF. DNA for the CDR3: TGTGCCAGCAGCTTATACGCGGGTGTGGGCTATGGCTACACCTTC. The J gene is TRBJ1-2, the V gene TRBV7-3; D unresolved. The CDR3 covers 15 residues. The germline V and J ends were trimmed by 2 bases and 4 bases, with 14 bases remaining between them. CDR1 SGHTA and CDR2 FQGTGA come from the germline V gene.

There are many counts of this clonotype. The chain recombines TRBV6-2 or TRBV6-3 with TRBJ2-7, with 9 bases that match TRBD1. CDR1 is MNHEY and CDR2 is SVGEGT in the germline V gene. The trim removed 8 bases at V and 6 bases at J, leaving 8 bases unmatched. This CDR3 has 13 amino acids. The CDR3 region has the DNA TGTGCCAGCGGGGGACAGGGCGGTCGCGAGCAGTACTTC. Its protein product is CASGGQGGREQYF.

This clonotype has a count of ten or more. This chain connects TRBV25-1 to TRBJ2-1; a weak D match, TRBD2 (6 bases). V was trimmed by 6 bases and J by 10 bases, leaving 10 bases between them. The CDR3 is 11 amino acids. Germline V gene sequence: CDR1 MGHDK, CDR2 SYGVNS. Here the CDR3 reads CASRLAGEQFF. The CDR3 DNA is TGTGCCAGCAGACTAGCTGGAGAGCAGTTCTTC.

At least ten counts were recorded for this clonotype. V is TRBV24-1 and J is TRBJ2-1, with TRBD1 matching 7 bases. CDR1 is KGHDR and CDR2 is SFDVKD in the germline V gene. The CDR3 has 17 residues. The V gene end was trimmed by 3 bases and the J gene end by 0 bases; junction bases not matched to a gene: 7. CDR3 sequence: CATSDLQQGSSYNEQFF. CDR3 nucleotides: TGTGCCACCAGTGATCTCCAACAGGGGAGCTCCTACAATGAGCAGTTCTTC.

V and J are TRBV6-1 and TRBJ2-6; D is ambiguous. The CDR3 contains 15 residues. Deletions cut 7 bases from V and 0 bases from J, with 10 bases between. Germline assignment: CDR1 MNHNS and CDR2 SASEGT. Here the CDR3 DNA reads TGTGCCAGCACCCCGTCGGTCTCTGGGGCCAACGTCCTGACTTTC. Residues: CASTPSVSGANVLTF.

V and J are TRBV11-2 and TRBJ2-1, with D hard to call. The germline V gene has CDR1 SGHAT and CDR2 FQNNGV. Trimming left V 3 bases short and J 2 bases short, with 14 bases between. The CDR3 is made up of 16 amino acids. CDR3 region: CASSFLKGPTYNEQFF. The CDR3 nucleotides read TGTGCCAGCAGCTTCCTGAAAGGGCCAACCTACAATGAGCAGTTCTTC.

This clonotype was counted a few times. This chain uses TRBV7-2 with TRBJ2-5; TRBD2 agrees at 12 bases. V shed 5 bases and J 6 bases; nucleotides not matched to a gene: 4. The V gene's germline CDR1 is SGHTA and CDR2 FQGNSA. The CDR3 has 14 residues. CDR3 bases: TGTGCCAGCAGCGGTCTAGCGGGAGGGCAGACCCAGTACTTC. It is translated as CASSGLAGGQTQYF.

This clonotype was picked up many times. J is TRBJ2-7 and V is TRBV10-3; D perhaps matches TRBD2 (6 bases). The length of the CDR3 is 15 residues. CDR1 ENHRY and CDR2 SYGVKD come from the germline V gene. Trimming removed 10 bases from V and 5 bases from J, with 24 bases in between. The CDR3: CATKVWGGEGDEQYF. The DNA of the CDR3 is TGTGCCACCAAGGTCTGGGGAGGCGAGGGTGACGAGCAGTACTTC.